This T cell receptor beta chain was obtained from a study of T cell clones after liver transplantation. Points from the study as a whole: Conclusions were preliminary, with small, heterogeneous patient groups.

The assay was immunoSEQ multiplex PCR, and TCRdb's table has in-frame clones only and misses some. Here the sample spans tens of thousands of clones, over 80% being singletons. Trimming removed 1 base from V and 4 bases from J, with 14 bases in between. The CDR3 contains 16 residues. Germline CDR1 reads MNHNS; CDR2 reads SASEGT. To note about this clone: Its antigen is as yet unknown.

The sequencing here drew on CD4+ T cells from blood, taken 46 months after liver transplant. The rearrangement links TRBV6-1 to TRBJ2-1; no clear D gene. The source of this sequence is a human patient who received a liver transplant. Some T cells may have originated in the graft donor. CDR3 sequence: CASSEEVMSQYNEQFF. CDR3 DNA sequence: TGTGCCAGCAGTGAAGAGGTTATGAGCCAGTACAATGAGCAGTTCTTC.